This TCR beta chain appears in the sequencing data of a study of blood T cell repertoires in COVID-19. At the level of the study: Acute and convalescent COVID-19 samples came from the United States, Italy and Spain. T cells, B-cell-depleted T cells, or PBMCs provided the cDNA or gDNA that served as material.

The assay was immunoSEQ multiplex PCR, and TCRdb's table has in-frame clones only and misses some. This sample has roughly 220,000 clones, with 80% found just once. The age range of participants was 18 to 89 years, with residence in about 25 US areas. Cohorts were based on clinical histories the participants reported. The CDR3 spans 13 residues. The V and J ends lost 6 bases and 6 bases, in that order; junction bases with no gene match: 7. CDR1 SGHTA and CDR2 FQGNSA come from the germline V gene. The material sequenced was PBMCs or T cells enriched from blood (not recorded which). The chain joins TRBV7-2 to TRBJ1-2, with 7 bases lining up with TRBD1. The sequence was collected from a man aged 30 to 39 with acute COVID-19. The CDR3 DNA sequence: TGTGCCAGCAGTTTTAGGGGGCCGGATGGCTACACCTTC. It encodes CASSFRGPDGYTF.